The 27 T cell receptor beta chains in this list originate from one sample, sequenced in a study of early T cells in non-severe SARS-CoV-2 infection. TCRdb used MiXCR to reprocess the 5' RACE reads, holding one entry per CDR3 protein. The sample carries more than 60,000 distinct CDR3 sequences, 9.5% recorded once. Material for sequencing was whole blood. These receptors all stem from an adult who was a healthcare worker with PCR-confirmed SARS-CoV-2 infection or an uninfected control (not recorded which).

This clonotype was picked up a small number of times. The chain is built from TRBV20-1 and TRBJ2-1, with D unclear. The V and J ends lost 6 bases and 3 bases respectively, with 18 bases between them. The length of the CDR3 is 15 residues. The germline gives CDR1 DFQATT, CDR2 SNEGSKA (reference sequence). The CDR3 coding sequence is TGCAGTGCCCGAGACCCCCTCGAATTCTACAATGAGCAGTTCTTC. It specifies CSARDPLEFYNEQFF.

The chain couples TRBV5-1 to TRBJ2-1; TRBD2 agrees at 11 bases. The CDR3 is 19 amino acids. J gave up 4 bases and V 0 bases, and 12 bases lay outside the gene matches. Germline values: CDR1 SGHRS, CDR2 YFSETQ. The chain's CDR3 is CASSLGLAGGAPHYNEQFF. In nucleotides, the CDR3 is TGCGCCAGCAGCTTGGGTCTAGCGGGGGGAGCCCCACATTACAATGAGCAGTTCTTC. The whole variable domain, remainder taken from reference TRBV5-1 and TRBJ2-1, is KAGVTQTPRYLIKTRGQQVTLSCSPISGHRSVSWYQQTPGQGLQFLFEYFSETQRNKGNFPGRFSGRQFSNSRSEMNVSTLELGDSALYLCASSLGLAGGAPHYNEQFFGPGTRLTVL.

This CDR3 is CASSLIARTYNEQFF. DNA of the CDR3: TGTGCCAGCAGCTTAATAGCGAGAACCTACAATGAGCAGTTCTTC. V gene TRBV7-2 combines with J gene TRBJ2-1, with a weak D call TRBD2 (5 bases). V shed 2 bases and J shed 2 bases, with 10 bases lying between them. Germline V gives CDR1 SGHTA, CDR2 FQGNSA. The CDR3 consists of 15 residues.

This clonotype was counted many times. The rearrangement links TRBV7-9 to TRBJ1-5; D is perhaps TRBD1 (6 bases). This CDR3 is 16 amino acids long. Trimming removed 1 base at V and 3 bases at J, with 13 bases between. Germline lookup yields CDR1 SEHNR and CDR2 FQNEAQ (reference sequence). In DNA form, the CDR3 reads TGTGCCAGCAGCTTAGTAGTAGGGGGGAACAATCAGCCCCAGCATTTT. Amino acids: CASSLVVGGNNQPQHF. Complete variable domain (other parts from reference TRBV7-9 and TRBJ1-5): DTGVSQNPRHKITKRGQNVTFRCDPISEHNRLYWYRQTLGQGPEFLTYFQNEAQLEKSRLLSDRFSAERPKGSFSTLEIQRTEQGDSAMYLCASSLVVGGNNQPQHFGDGTRLSIL.

This clonotype was seen a few times. V is TRBV5-4 and J is TRBJ1-2, with D uncertain. Germline CDR1 is SGHNT and CDR2 is YYREEE (reference sequence). The length of the CDR3 is 14 residues. V lost 4 bases and J 3 bases, leaving 13 bases between the germline ends. The CDR3 nucleotides are TGTGCCAGCAGCCCCGGCGGCAGGCACTATGGCTACACCTTC. Its protein product is CASSPGGRHYGYTF.

The J gene is TRBJ1-6, the V gene TRBV27; 7 nucleotides align to TRBD1. CDR1 is MNHEY and CDR2 is SMNVEV in the germline V gene (reference sequence). V dropped 10 bases and J dropped 6; count of bases not matched to a gene: 9. The CDR3 loop spans 14 amino acids. CDR3 sequence reads: CATSRGDSNSPLHF. In DNA, the CDR3 is TGTGCCACCTCAAGGGGGGACAGTAATTCACCCCTCCACTTT.

In DNA form, the CDR3 reads TGTGCCAGCAGCTTTCGTAGACTAGCCGGACCGGTTGAGCAGTTCTTC. Encoded protein: CASSFRRLAGPVEQFF. The chain has TRBV7-3 and TRBJ2-1; 7 positions match TRBD2. V gave up 3 bases and J gave up 9 bases; unmatched junction bases: 14. CDR3 length: 16 amino acids. Looked up from germline, CDR1 is SGHTA and CDR2 is FQGTGA.

In this sample, this clonotype turned up many times. This chain joins TRBV4-2 and TRBJ1-5, with TRBD1 matching 12 bases. J gave up 5 bases and V 4 bases, and 6 bases lay outside the gene matches. CDR3 length: 16 amino acids. CDR1 LGHNA and CDR2 YNFKEQ come from the germline V gene. The CDR3 bases are TGTGCCAGCAGCCCCGCCGGGACAGGGGGCCATCAGCCCCAGCATTTT. The encoded protein is CASSPAGTGGHQPQHF.

Comments on this clonotype: Being one base from a much bigger clone, this may be a read error. V and J are TRBV7-2 and TRBJ2-3, with TRBD2 identical over 9 bases. J was trimmed by 3 bases and V by 4 bases; bases with no gene match: 11. The CDR3 is 17 amino acids. Germline V gene sequence: CDR1 SGHTA, CDR2 FQGNSA. This CDR3 reads CASSYKNSGGATDTQYF. CDR3 DNA sequence: TGTGCCAGCAGCTACAAGAATAGCGGGGGAGCTACAGATACGCAGTATTTT.

There are many counts of this clonotype. The chain uses TRBV10-3 and TRBJ2-3, with D possibly being TRBD1 (6 bases). CDR1 and CDR2 from the germline V gene are ENHRY and SYGVKD. Trimming pared 3 bases from V and 3 bases from J, leaving 16 bases between. The CDR3 extends over 16 amino acids. The DNA of the CDR3 is TGTGCCATCAGTGACGGTGGGACACAGACTACAGATACGCAGTATTTT. This encodes CAISDGGTQTTDTQYF.

This clonotype was recorded at least ten times. This rearrangement joins TRBV20-1 to TRBJ1-4; TRBD1 agrees at 7 bases. The CDR3 has 14 residues. Germline V gives CDR1 DFQATT, CDR2 SNEGSKA (reference sequence). The V and J ends lost 4 bases and 7 bases, in that order; junction bases with no gene match: 9. CDR3 sequence (DNA): TGCAGTGCTAAGCAGGGGGGCCGGGGTGAAAAACTGTTTTTT. Its translation: CSAKQGGRGEKLFF.

This chain uses TRBV3-1 with TRBJ2-3; D gene uncertain. There are 14 residues in the CDR3. Germline V gene sequence: CDR1 LGHDT, CDR2 YNNKEL (reference sequence). Trimming removed 5 bases at V and 0 bases at J, with 9 bases between. CDR3 sequence (DNA): TGTGCCAGCAGCAAAGGAACGAGCACAGATACGCAGTATTTT. Amino acids: CASSKGTSTDTQYF.

The chain joins TRBV20-1 to TRBJ2-5; tentative D call: TRBD1 (5 bases). Deletions cut 2 bases from V and 5 bases from J, with 9 bases between. This CDR3 contains 12 residues. Per the germline V gene, CDR1 is DFQATT and CDR2 is SNEGSKA (reference sequence). CDR3 DNA: TGCAGTGCTAGACAGGGTGGGGAGACCCAGTACTTC. Translated: CSARQGGETQYF.

This clonotype has just a few counts. The CDR3 bases are TGTGCCAGCAGTTTCTCGGCCCATAGCAATCAGCCCCAGCATTTT. Translating gives CASSFSAHSNQPQHF. The genes are TRBV12-3 or TRBV12-4 and TRBJ1-5; D call uncertain. V shed 3 bases and J shed 0 bases, with 9 bases lying between them. The CDR3 consists of 15 residues.

This clonotype was picked up many times. The chain carries TRBV20-1 and TRBJ2-7; weak D call: TRBD1 (5 bases). The CDR3 contains 12 residues. The germline gives CDR1 DFQATT, CDR2 SNEGSKA (reference sequence). The V end lost 6 bases, the J end lost 4 bases, and 13 bases lay between the germline ends. DNA for the CDR3: TGCAGTGCCAGACTCAGGGATTACGAGCAGTACTTC. Encoded protein: CSARLRDYEQYF.

This clonotype was detected ten times or more. V is TRBV20-1 and J is TRBJ2-5, with D tentatively TRBD1 or TRBD2 (6 bases each). CDR1 and CDR2 from the germline V gene are DFQATT and SNEGSKA (reference sequence). Trimming removed 6 bases from V and 0 bases from J, with 14 bases in between. The CDR3 has 14 residues. CDR3 loop: CSATLGGDQETQYF. The CDR3 region has the DNA TGCAGTGCCACTCTGGGGGGCGACCAAGAGACCCAGTACTTC.

The CDR3 DNA reads TGTGCCAGCAGCCTCGGGACAGGGGGCGTGGAAGAGCAGTTCTTC. Protein sequence: CASSLGTGGVEEQFF. The V call is TRBV27, the J call TRBJ2-1; 12 bases are shared with TRBD1. Germline trimming cut 6 bases from V and 10 bases from J; bases unmatched to any gene: 10. Germline CDR1 reads MNHEY; CDR2 reads SMNVEV (reference sequence). This CDR3 contains 15 residues.

This clonotype appeared once. J is TRBJ2-7 and V is TRBV29-1, with 8 nucleotides matching TRBD1. This CDR3 is built from 14 residues. Germline trimming cut 2 bases from V and 4 bases from J; bases unmatched to any gene: 7. Germline V lookup: CDR1 SQVTM, CDR2 ANQGSEA. The CDR3 DNA reads TGCAGCGTTGAAATCGGTCAGGGGGCTTACGAGCAGTACTTC. Translation: CSVEIGQGAYEQYF.

The V call is TRBV11-2, the J call TRBJ1-1; maybe TRBD1 (5 bases). CDR3 length: 16 residues. The V gene's germline CDR1 is SGHAT and CDR2 FQNNGV. Between the trimmed V and J ends, which lost 8 bases and 0 bases, there was a span of 19 bases. CDR3 nucleotides: TGTGCCAGCGGTTCAGGGACCGCACCGATGAACACTGAAGCTTTCTTT. It codes for CASGSGTAPMNTEAFF. The full variable domain, its missing parts supplied by reference TRBV11-2 and TRBJ1-1, is EAGVAQSPRYKIIEKRQSVAFWCNPISGHATLYWYQQILGQGPKLLIQFQNNGVVDDSQLPKDRFSAERLKGVDSTLKIQPAKLEDSAVYLCASGSGTAPMNTEAFFGQGTRLTVV.

This clonotype was seen more than once but under ten times. The chain links TRBV18 to TRBJ1-2, with D perhaps matching TRBD1 (5 bases). Germline V gene sequence: CDR1 KGHSH, CDR2 LQKENI. CDR3 size: 13 residues. The V end was cut by 2 bases, the J end by 6 bases, with 10 bases between. The CDR3 nucleotides are TGTGCCAGCTCACCATCGTCACAGGATGGCTACACCTTC. Translation: CASSPSSQDGYTF.

This clonotype was observed a handful of times. The genes are TRBV2 and TRBJ1-1; the D gene is possibly TRBD1 (5 bases). The germline V and J ends were trimmed by 4 bases and 1 base, with 7 bases remaining between them. Germline loops: CDR1 SNHLY, CDR2 FYNNEI. The CDR3 spans 13 residues. In DNA, the CDR3 is TGTGCCAGCAGTGGACAGCGGAACACTGAAGCTTTCTTT. Translation: CASSGQRNTEAFF.

This clonotype was recorded many times. V and J are TRBV7-2 and TRBJ2-3; unclear D gene. V was cut by 5 bases and J by 6 bases, with 9 bases left in between. The CDR3 covers 12 residues. Per germline, CDR1 SGHTA and CDR2 FQGNSA. The CDR3 sequence: CASSPRRDTQYF. CDR3 in DNA: TGTGCCAGCAGCCCCAGAAGGGATACGCAGTATTTT.

The V call is TRBV5-1, the J call TRBJ2-5, with D perhaps matching TRBD2 (5 bases). The CDR3 length is 13 residues. Germline lookup yields CDR1 SGHRS and CDR2 YFSETQ. Trimming took 6 bases from V and 1 from J, leaving 10 bases between them. CDR3: CASKTGIQETQYF. CDR3 DNA: TGCGCCAGCAAAACGGGGATCCAAGAGACCCAGTACTTC.

V gene TRBV3-1 combines with J gene TRBJ2-7; D perhaps matches TRBD2 (7 bases). This CDR3 region has 15 residues. Germline V gives CDR1 LGHDT, CDR2 YNNKEL (reference sequence). Between the trimmed V and J ends, which lost 0 bases and 4 bases, there was a span of 13 bases. The CDR3 sequence is CASSQDGGPYYEQYF. The CDR3 nucleotides are TGTGCCAGCAGCCAAGACGGGGGGCCATATTACGAGCAGTACTTC.

The sample holds many counts of this clonotype. The chain combines TRBV21-1 with TRBJ2-7; the D call of TRBD1 is as the table states it, not checked on the DNA. TRBV21-1 is marked as a pseudogene. The CDR3 contains 14 residues. CDR3 sequence: CASSGDAGPYEQYF. For the CDR3, the DNA is TGTGCCAGCAGCGGGGACGCCGGCCCCTACGAGCAGTACTTC.

This clonotype appeared many times. The CDR3 DNA sequence: TGTGCCAGCAGCAGCGGACAGTCCTACGAGCAGTACTTC. The encoded protein is CASSSGQSYEQYF. This chain joins TRBV7-6 and TRBJ2-7, with D tentatively TRBD1 (6 bases). V lost 5 bases, J lost 1 base, and 9 bases lay in between. The CDR3 sequence is 13 residues long. Germline CDR1 reads SGHVS; CDR2 reads FNYEAQ.

This clonotype occurred many times. This chain joins TRBV5-1 and TRBJ2-7; 9 bases line up with TRBD1. The CDR3 contains 17 residues. The trim removed 4 bases at V and 3 bases at J, leaving 14 bases unmatched. Germline values: CDR1 SGHRS, CDR2 YFSETQ. The CDR3 DNA reads as TGCGCCAGCAGCCCTGGACCGGGACAGGGTTTCGTCTACGAGCAGTACTTC. Translated, it gives CASSPGPGQGFVYEQYF.